The present entry profiles one TCR beta chain with its context. Its antigen is unknown. The record originates from a study of a mutant IDH1 vaccine in newly diagnosed glioma. Study overall: Patients received vaccination from 4-6 weeks after radiotherapy alone, or with temozolomide cycles. Week 35 held visit V12, while week 47 held visit V13.

V was cut by 1 base and J by 3 bases, with 15 bases left in between. The V gene's germline CDR1 is LGHNA and CDR2 YSLEER. CDR3 length: 16 residues. Regarding time point: week 47, end of study. A 20-mer mutant IDH1 peptide at 300 ug was injected subcutaneously with topical imiquimod. Eight vaccine injections were given to patients in weeks 1, 3, 5, 7, 11, 15, 19 and 23. Repertoires were generated with immunoSEQ multiplex PCR, while TCRdb's copy carries only in-frame clones and drops some. The table includes tens of thousands of clones, 75% to 85% detected once. The sequence came from a man between 40 and 49 years old with glioma. The starting material was PBMCs, obtained from a glioma patient whose treatment included an IDH1 peptide vaccine. The rearrangement links TRBV4-3 to TRBJ1-2; D might be TRBD1 (5 bases). CDR3 sequence (DNA): TGCGCCAGCAGCCAAGCTGGGGGACTTGGGCACTATGGCTACACCTTC. It encodes CASSQAGGLGHYGYTF.